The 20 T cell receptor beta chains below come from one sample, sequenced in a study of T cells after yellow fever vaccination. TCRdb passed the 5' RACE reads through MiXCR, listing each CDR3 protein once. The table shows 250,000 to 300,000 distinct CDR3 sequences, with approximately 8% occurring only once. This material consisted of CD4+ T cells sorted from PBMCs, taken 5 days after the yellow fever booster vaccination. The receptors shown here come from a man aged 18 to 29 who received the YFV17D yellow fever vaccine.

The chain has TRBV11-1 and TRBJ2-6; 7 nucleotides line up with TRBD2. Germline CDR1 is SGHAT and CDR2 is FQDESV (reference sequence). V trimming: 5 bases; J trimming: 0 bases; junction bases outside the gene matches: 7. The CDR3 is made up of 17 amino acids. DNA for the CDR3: TGTGCCAGCAGCCAAAGCGGGGCAAGCTCTGGGGCCAACGTCCTGACTTTC. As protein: CASSQSGASSGANVLTF.

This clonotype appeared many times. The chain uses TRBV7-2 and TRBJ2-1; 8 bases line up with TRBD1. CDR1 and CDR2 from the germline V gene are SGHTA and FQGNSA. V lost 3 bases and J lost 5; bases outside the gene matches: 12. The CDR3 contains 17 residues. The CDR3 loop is CASSFRPRGLVDNEQFF. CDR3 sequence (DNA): TGTGCCAGCAGCTTTAGACCCAGGGGGCTTGTGGACAATGAGCAGTTCTTC.

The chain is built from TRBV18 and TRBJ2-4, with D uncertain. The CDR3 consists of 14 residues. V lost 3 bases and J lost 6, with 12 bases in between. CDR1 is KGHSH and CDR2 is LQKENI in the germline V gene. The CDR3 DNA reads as TGTGCCAGCTCACCTCGCCCGGGCACAAACATTCAGTACTTC. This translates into CASSPRPGTNIQYF.

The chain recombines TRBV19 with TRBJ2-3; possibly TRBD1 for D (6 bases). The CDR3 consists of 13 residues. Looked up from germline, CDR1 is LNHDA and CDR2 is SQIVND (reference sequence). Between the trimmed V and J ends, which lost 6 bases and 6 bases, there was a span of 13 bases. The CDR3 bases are TGTGCCAGTAGAAGACAGGAAAGTGATACGCAGTATTTT. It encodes CASRRQESDTQYF.

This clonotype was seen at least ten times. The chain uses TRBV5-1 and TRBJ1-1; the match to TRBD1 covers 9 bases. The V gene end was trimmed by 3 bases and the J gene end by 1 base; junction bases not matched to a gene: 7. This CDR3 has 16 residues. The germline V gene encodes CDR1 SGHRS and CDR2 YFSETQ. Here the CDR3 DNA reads TGCGCCAGCAGCTCGACCCCGGGACAGGGGAACACTGAAGCTTTCTTT. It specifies CASSSTPGQGNTEAFF.

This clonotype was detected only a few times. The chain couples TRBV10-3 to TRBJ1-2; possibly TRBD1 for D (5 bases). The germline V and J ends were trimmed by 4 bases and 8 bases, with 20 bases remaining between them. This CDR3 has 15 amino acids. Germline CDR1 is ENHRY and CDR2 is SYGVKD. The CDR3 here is CAISGGAGKELGYTF. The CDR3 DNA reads TGTGCCATCAGTGGCGGGGCCGGGAAGGAACTCGGCTACACCTTC.

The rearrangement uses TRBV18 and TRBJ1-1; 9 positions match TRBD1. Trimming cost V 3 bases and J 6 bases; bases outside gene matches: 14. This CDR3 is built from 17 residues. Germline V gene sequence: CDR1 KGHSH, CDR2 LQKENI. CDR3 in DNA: TGTGCCAGCTCACCGTTTAATACAGGGGGCAAAGGGGCTGAAGCTTTCTTT. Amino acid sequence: CASSPFNTGGKGAEAFF.

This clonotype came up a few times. The CDR3, as DNA: TGTGCCAGCAGCCTTTATGGGATTCAGGGGCCCACAGATACGCAGTATTTT. Protein: CASSLYGIQGPTDTQYF. The gene calls are TRBV5-6 and TRBJ2-3; tentatively, D is TRBD1 (6 bases). The CDR3 totals 17 residues. V lost 4 bases and J 2 bases, leaving 20 bases between the germline ends. In germline, CDR1 is SGHDT, CDR2 YYEEEE.

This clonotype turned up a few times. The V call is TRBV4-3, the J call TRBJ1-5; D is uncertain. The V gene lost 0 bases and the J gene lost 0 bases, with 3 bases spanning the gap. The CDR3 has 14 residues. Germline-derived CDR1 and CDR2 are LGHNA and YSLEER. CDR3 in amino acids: CASSQDSSNQPQHF. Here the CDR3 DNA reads TGCGCCAGCAGCCAAGACAGTAGCAATCAGCCCCAGCATTTT.

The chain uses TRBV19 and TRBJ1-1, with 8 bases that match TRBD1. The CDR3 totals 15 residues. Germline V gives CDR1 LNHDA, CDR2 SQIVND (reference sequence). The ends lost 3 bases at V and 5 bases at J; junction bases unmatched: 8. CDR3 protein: CASSMGGQAGTEAFF. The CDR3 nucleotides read TGTGCCAGTAGTATGGGGGGACAGGCTGGGACTGAAGCTTTCTTT.

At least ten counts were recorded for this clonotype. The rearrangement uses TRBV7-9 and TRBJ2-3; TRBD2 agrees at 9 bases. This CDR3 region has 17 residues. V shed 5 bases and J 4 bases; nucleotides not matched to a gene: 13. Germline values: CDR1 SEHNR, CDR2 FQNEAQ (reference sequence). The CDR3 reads CASSLEASGNSADTQYF. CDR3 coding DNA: TGTGCCAGCAGCCTTGAGGCTAGCGGGAATAGCGCAGATACGCAGTATTTT.

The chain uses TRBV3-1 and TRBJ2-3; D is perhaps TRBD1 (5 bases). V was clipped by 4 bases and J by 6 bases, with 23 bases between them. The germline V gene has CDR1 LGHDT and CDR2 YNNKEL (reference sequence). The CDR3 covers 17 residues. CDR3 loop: CASSPPRGNPGADTQYF. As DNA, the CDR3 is TGTGCCAGCAGCCCGCCAAGGGGAAACCCTGGCGCGGATACGCAGTATTTT.

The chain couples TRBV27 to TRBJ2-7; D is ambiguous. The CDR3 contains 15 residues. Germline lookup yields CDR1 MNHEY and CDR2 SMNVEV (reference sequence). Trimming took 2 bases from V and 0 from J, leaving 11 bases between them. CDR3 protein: CASSLRQVSSYEQYV. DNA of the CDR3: TGTGCCAGCAGTTTAAGGCAGGTGAGCTCCTACGAGCAGTACGTC.

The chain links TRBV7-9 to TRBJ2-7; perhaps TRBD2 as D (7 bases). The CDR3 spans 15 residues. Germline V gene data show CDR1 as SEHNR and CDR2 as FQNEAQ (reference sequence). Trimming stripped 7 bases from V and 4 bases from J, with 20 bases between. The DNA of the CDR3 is TGTGCCAGCACCCCTCCCGCCGGGGGGCTATACGAGCAGTACTTC. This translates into CASTPPAGGLYEQYF.

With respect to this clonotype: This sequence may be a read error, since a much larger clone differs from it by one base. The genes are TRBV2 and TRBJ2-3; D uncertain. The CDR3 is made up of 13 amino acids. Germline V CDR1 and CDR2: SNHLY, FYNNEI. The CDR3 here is CAGHMDPAETQYF. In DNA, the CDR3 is TGTGCCGGCCACATGGACCCGGCAGAAACGCAGTATTTT. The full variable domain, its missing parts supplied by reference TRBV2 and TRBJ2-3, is EPEVTQTPSHQVTQMGQEVILRCVPISNHLYFYWYRQILGQKVEFLVSFYNNEISEKSEIFDDQFSVERPDGSNFTLKIRSTKLEDSAMYFCAGHMDPAETQYFGPGTRLTVL.

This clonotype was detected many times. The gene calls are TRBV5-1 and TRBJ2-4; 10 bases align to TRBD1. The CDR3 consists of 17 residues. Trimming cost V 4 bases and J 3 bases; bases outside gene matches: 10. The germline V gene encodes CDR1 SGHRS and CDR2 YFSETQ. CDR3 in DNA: TGCGCCAGCAGCGTCGCCGGGACAGGGGTGGACAAAAACATTCAGTACTTC. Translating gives CASSVAGTGVDKNIQYF.

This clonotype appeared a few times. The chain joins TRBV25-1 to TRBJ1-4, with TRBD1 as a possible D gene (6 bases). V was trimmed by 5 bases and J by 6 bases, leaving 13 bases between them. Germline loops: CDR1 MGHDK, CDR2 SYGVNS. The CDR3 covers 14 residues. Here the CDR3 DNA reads TGTGCCAGCAGTACTAGGGGGAGTGATGAAAAACTGTTTTTT. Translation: CASSTRGSDEKLFF.

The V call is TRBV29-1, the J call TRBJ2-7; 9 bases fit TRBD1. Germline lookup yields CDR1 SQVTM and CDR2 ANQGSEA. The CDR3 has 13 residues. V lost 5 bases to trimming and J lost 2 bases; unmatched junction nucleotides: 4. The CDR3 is CSVTDRGTYEQYF. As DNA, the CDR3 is TGCAGCGTTACGGACAGGGGAACCTACGAGCAGTACTTC.

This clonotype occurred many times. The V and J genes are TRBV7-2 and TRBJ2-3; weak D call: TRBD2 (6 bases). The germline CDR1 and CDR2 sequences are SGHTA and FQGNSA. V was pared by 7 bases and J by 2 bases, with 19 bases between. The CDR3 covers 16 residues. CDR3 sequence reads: CASIRGTSPITDTQYF. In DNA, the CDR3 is TGTGCCAGCATCCGCGGAACTAGCCCCATCACAGATACGCAGTATTTT.

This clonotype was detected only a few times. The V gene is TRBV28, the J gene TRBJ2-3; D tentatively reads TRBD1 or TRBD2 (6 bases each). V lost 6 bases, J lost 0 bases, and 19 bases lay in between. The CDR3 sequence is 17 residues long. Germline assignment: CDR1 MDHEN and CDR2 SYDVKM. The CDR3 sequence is CASRTGAAYFSTDTQYF. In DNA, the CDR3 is TGTGCCAGCAGGACGGGGGCCGCCTACTTTAGCACAGATACGCAGTATTTT.